These 9 T cell receptor beta chains share one sample of origin, sequenced in a study of cytomegalovirus exposure and HLA in healthy donors. TCRdb keeps only in-frame clones here, not all; method: immunoSEQ multiplex PCR. The sample includes 200,000 to 300,000 clones, around 88% seen only once; the top ten take roughly 1.2%. The material sequenced was PBMCs. The source of these receptors is a woman aged 30 to 39 in good health and CMV-seropositive.

This clone is a singleton in its sample. This rearrangement joins TRBV2 to TRBJ2-4; D possibly corresponds to TRBD2 (6 bases). Looked up from germline, CDR1 is SNHLY and CDR2 is FYNNEI. The CDR3 is 18 residues long. Trimming cost V 7 bases and J 1 base, with 23 bases left between them. The CDR3 loop is CASNPSGGTYGAKNIQYF. CDR3 nucleotides: TGTGCCAGCAATCCTTCGGGCGGGACCTACGGGGCCAAAAACATTCAGTACTTC.

This sequence joins TRBV5-1 and TRBJ2-3; 9 bases align to TRBD2. Germline loops: CDR1 SGHRS, CDR2 YFSETQ. With V trimmed by 6 bases and J by 0 bases, 5 bases remained unmatched. The CDR3 length is 15 residues. CDR3 nucleotides: TGCGCCAGCATACGTCTAGCGGGAAGCACAGATACGCAGTATTTT. Translation gives CASIRLAGSTDTQYF. Full variable domain (missing parts from reference TRBV5-1 and TRBJ2-3): KAGVTQTPRYLIKTRGQQVTLSCSPISGHRSVSWYQQTPGQGLQFLFEYFSETQRNKGNFPGRFSGRQFSNSRSEMNVSTLELGDSALYLCASIRLAGSTDTQYFGPGTRLTVL.

V is TRBV10-3 and J is TRBJ1-1; 10 positions match TRBD1. This CDR3 has 14 amino acids. Germline CDR1 is ENHRY and CDR2 is SYGVKD. V dropped 5 bases and J dropped 3; count of bases not matched to a gene: 3. This chain's CDR3 is CAISKDRGYTEAFF. CDR3 bases: TGTGCCATCAGTAAGGACAGGGGGTACACTGAAGCTTTCTTT.

The J gene is TRBJ2-3, the V gene TRBV5-4, with TRBD2 identical over 7 bases. The germline V gene has CDR1 SGHNT and CDR2 YYREEE (reference sequence). J was trimmed by 4 bases and V by 4 bases; bases with no gene match: 3. CDR3 length: 13 amino acids. CDR3 nucleotide sequence: TGTGCCAGCAGCGCCACTAGCGCAGATACGCAGTATTTT. It yields the protein CASSATSADTQYF.

The chain uses TRBV10-2 and TRBJ2-7, with D possibly TRBD2 on 5 matching bases. There are 13 residues in the CDR3. Trimming cost V 2 bases and J 5 bases, with 10 bases left between them. Germline V CDR1 and CDR2: WSHSY, SAAADI. The CDR3 region has the DNA TGCGCCAGCAGTGAGGGAGGTTTTCACGAGCAGTACTTC. This translates into CASSEGGFHEQYF.

This clone occurred once. One end of the junction does not line up with germline, which may come from a read error. The chain is built from TRBV7-7 and TRBJ2-1, with D unresolved. CDR1 and CDR2 (germline): SSHAT, FNYEAQ (reference sequence). CDR3 length: 13 residues. For the CDR3, the DNA is TGTGCTAGCAGCTTAGCTCCCGACAATGAGCAGTTCTTC. Translation gives CASSLAPDNEQFF.

The V call is TRBV29-1, the J call TRBJ2-7; 10 positions agree with TRBD1. The CDR3 sequence is 12 residues long. The germline CDR1 and CDR2 sequences are SQVTM and ANQGSEA. The ends lost 7 bases at V and 3 bases at J; junction bases unmatched: 3. CDR3 nucleotides: TGCAGCGGGAGGACAGGGGGCTACGAGCAGTACTTC. It encodes CSGRTGGYEQYF.

This chain links TRBV11-2 with TRBJ2-5, with D perhaps TRBD1 (5 bases). Germline V CDR1 and CDR2: SGHAT, FQNNGV. The CDR3 runs 17 residues. The ends were cut back, 1 base at V and 3 bases at J, with 18 bases in the middle. The CDR3 DNA reads TGTGCCAGCAGCTTAGCCCGCTTGGGGCGGACAAAAGAGACCCAGTACTTC. Protein sequence: CASSLARLGRTKETQYF.

V usage is TRBV25-1 and J usage is TRBJ2-5, with 10 bases that match TRBD1. Germline CDR1 and CDR2: MGHDK and SYGVNS. This CDR3 is built from 17 residues. V lost 3 bases and J lost 5; bases outside the gene matches: 12. The CDR3 DNA follows: TGTGCCAGCAGTGACCTCGCGACAGGGGGCGTCGCTGAGACCCAGTACTTC. It codes for CASSDLATGGVAETQYF.